Following are 32 T cell receptor beta chains from one sample sequenced in a study of regulatory T cells in long-lasting Graves disease. Time point denoted: newly diagnosed GD, antithyroid drugs for less than 3 months. RNA from PBMCs was the source of the TCR library. iRepertoire HTBI primers and Arm-PCR of CDR3 regions built TCR beta libraries. Each CDR3 protein gets one entry after TCRdb re-called the multiplex PCR reads with MiXCR. The sample includes about 240,000 distinct CDR3 sequences, 20% to 25% of them seen just once. The sample was peripheral blood mononuclear cells (PBMCs), taken at new diagnosis, from a patient treated with antithyroid drugs. These TCRs come from a female donor with Graves disease.

Concerning this clonotype: A much larger clone lies one base from this, so it may be a read error. This chain uses TRBV6-1 with TRBJ2-1; D tentatively fits TRBD1 or TRBD2 (5 bases each). V was clipped by 8 bases and J by 6 bases, with 14 bases between them. This CDR3 has 13 amino acids. Germline CDR1 MNHNS, CDR2 SASEGT. CDR3 protein: CASAWGSCNEQFF. The CDR3 coding sequence is TGTGCCAGCGCCTGGGGGAGCTGCAATGAGCAGTTCTTC.

For this clonotype: A much bigger clone sits one base away, suggesting this may be a read error. This chain joins TRBV11-2 and TRBJ2-7, with D perhaps matching TRBD1 or TRBD2 (6 bases each). CDR3 length equals 15 residues. Germline V gene lookup returns CDR1 SGHAT and CDR2 FQNNGV. V lost 5 bases and J 0 bases, leaving 14 bases between the germline ends. The CDR3 loop is CASSLGAGTSYEQYF. The CDR3 region has the DNA TGTGCCAGCAGCCTGGGGGCGGGAACCTCCTACGAGCAGTACTTC. Full variable domain (missing parts from reference TRBV11-2 and TRBJ2-7): EAGVAQSPRYKIIEKRQSVAFWCNPISGHATLYWYQQILGQGPKLLIQFQNNGVVDDSQLPKDRFSAERLKGVDSTLKIQPAKLEDSAVYLCASSLGAGTSYEQYFGPGTRLTVT.

This sequence joins TRBV7-2 and TRBJ2-3; the match to TRBD2 covers 11 bases. Losses at the gene ends were 5 bases for V and 1 base for J; bases not matched to a gene: 5. CDR1 and CDR2 (germline): SGHTA, FQGNSA. This CDR3 spans 16 amino acids. CDR3 DNA: TGTGCCAGCAGCGGCGGACTAGCGGGCGGCACAGATACGCAGTATTTT. The encoded protein is CASSGGLAGGTDTQYF.

This clonotype has ten or more counts. The chain has TRBV30 and TRBJ1-2, with TRBD1 identical over 7 bases. The length of the CDR3 is 16 residues. V was pared by 0 bases and J by 4 bases, with 11 bases of the junction left unmatched. Germline V CDR1 and CDR2: GTSNPN, SVGIG (reference sequence). CDR3 bases: TGTGCCTGGAGTGTACAATCAGGGGGGCTAGGCTATGGCTACACCTTC. It yields the protein CAWSVQSGGLGYGYTF.

This chain links TRBV6-2 or TRBV6-3 with TRBJ2-5, with no clear D. CDR1 MNHEY and CDR2 SVGEGT come from the germline V gene. Trimming removed 8 bases at V and 5 bases at J, with 24 bases between. The CDR3 covers 16 residues. Here the CDR3 reads CASCKGIIGGWETQYF. In nucleotides, the CDR3 is TGTGCCAGCTGCAAGGGTATCATAGGTGGCTGGGAGACCCAGTACTTC.

As to this clonotype: The limits of the CDR3 on the DNA are not certain, so only TCRdb's listed CDR3 is given. V is TRBV7-3 and J is TRBJ2-3; the D call in the table, TRBD1, was not verified against the DNA. The V gene's germline CDR1 is SGHTA and CDR2 FQGTGA. The CDR3 spans 22 residues, counting both ends. The CDR3 sequence: CASSFYICSARGTGASTDTQYF.

In this sample, this clonotype turned up many times. The chain has TRBV28 and TRBJ1-1, with a tentative D call TRBD1 (5 bases). V dropped 5 bases and J dropped 3 bases, with 16 bases sitting between them. CDR1 MDHEN and CDR2 SYDVKM come from the germline V gene. There are 15 residues in the CDR3. The DNA of the CDR3 is TGTGCCAGCAGTCCCGCCCCAGGGTGGGACACTGAAGCTTTCTTT. It encodes CASSPAPGWDTEAFF.

In regard to this clonotype: Being one base from a much bigger clone, this may be a read error. The chain uses TRBV4-1 and TRBJ2-1, with TRBD2 identical over 8 bases. Germline V gene sequence: CDR1 MGHRA, CDR2 YSYEKL. Trimming cost V 5 bases and J 2 bases; bases outside gene matches: 8. The CDR3 sequence is 16 residues long. The CDR3 sequence: CASSKPGLVPYNEQFF. The CDR3 DNA follows: TGCGCCAGCAGCAAACCGGGACTAGTGCCCTACAATGAGCAGTTCTTC.

This clonotype was detected ten times or more. A read error is the likely source, as a far larger clone sits one nucleotide away. This chain joins TRBV7-9 and TRBJ2-5; the D is unclear. The germline gives CDR1 SEHNR, CDR2 FQNEAQ (reference sequence). V was trimmed by 3 bases and J by 5 bases, leaving 4 bases between them. The CDR3 runs to 11 residues. The CDR3 bases are TGTGCCAGCAGCTTTCACGAGACCCAGTACTTC. Translated: CASSFHETQYF. The full variable domain, in which reference TRBV7-9 and TRBJ2-5 provide the parts outside the CDR3, is DTGVSQNPRHKITKRGQNVTFRCDPISEHNRLYWYRQTLGQGPEFLTYFQNEAQLEKSRLLSDRFSAERPKGSFSTLEIQRTEQGDSAMYLCASSFHETQYFGPGTRLLVL.

This clonotype came up many times. The V call is TRBV3-1, the J call TRBJ1-1; D remains unclear. The germline V and J ends were trimmed by 0 bases and 4 bases, with 9 bases remaining between them. The CDR3 consists of 14 residues. Germline assignment: CDR1 LGHDT and CDR2 YNNKEL (reference sequence). CDR3 sequence: CASSQDWDGTEAFF. The CDR3 DNA reads TGTGCCAGCAGCCAAGATTGGGATGGCACTGAAGCTTTCTTT.

This clonotype has more than one count but fewer than ten. The chain is built from TRBV7-9 and TRBJ1-1, with 8 bases identical to TRBD1. Trimming at V came to 5 bases and at J to 11 bases, leaving 10 bases not matched to a gene. Germline V gene data show CDR1 as SEHNR and CDR2 as FQNEAQ (reference sequence). The CDR3 length is 13 residues. CDR3 sequence (DNA): TGTGCCAGCAGCCAGGACAGGGAACGGGGGGCTTTCTTT. Residues: CASSQDRERGAFF.

Many counts were recorded for this clonotype. This rearrangement joins TRBV29-1 to TRBJ2-1; D gene ambiguous. The CDR3 consists of 12 residues. Trimming pared 1 base from V and 13 bases from J, leaving 14 bases between. CDR1 and CDR2 (germline): SQVTM, ANQGSEA. The CDR3 coding sequence is TGCAGCGTTGAAGCCCCGGACGTAAATCAGTTCTTC. This sequence encodes CSVEAPDVNQFF.

The V and J genes are TRBV7-9 and TRBJ2-1, with 13 bases that match TRBD2. Germline trimming cut 4 bases from V and 9 bases from J; bases unmatched to any gene: 12. The CDR3 is 17 residues long. The V gene's germline CDR1 is SEHNR and CDR2 FQNEAQ (reference sequence). The DNA of the CDR3 is TGTGCCAGCAGCTCAGAGTGGGACGGACTAGCGGGGGCTGAGCAGTTCTTC. As protein: CASSSEWDGLAGAEQFF.

This clonotype appeared many times. This chain connects TRBV3-1 to TRBJ2-1; the D gene is possibly TRBD2 (5 bases). V lost 4 bases and J 4 bases, leaving 11 bases between the germline ends. The CDR3 consists of 14 residues. CDR1 and CDR2 from the germline V gene are LGHDT and YNNKEL (reference sequence). The CDR3 is CASSPGMGYNEQFF. The DNA of the CDR3 is TGTGCCAGCAGCCCGGGGATGGGGTACAATGAGCAGTTCTTC.

The rearrangement links TRBV4-1 to TRBJ2-1, with 9 bases identical to TRBD2. With 1 base clipped from V and 1 base from J, the junction kept 5 bases outside the gene matches. The CDR3 runs 17 residues. Germline V gives CDR1 MGHRA, CDR2 YSYEKL. CDR3 nucleotides: TGCGCCAGCAGCCAAGGCGGGAGGGGACCATCCTACAATGAGCAGTTCTTC. Protein sequence: CASSQGGRGPSYNEQFF.

This clonotype appeared many times. This chain joins TRBV28 and TRBJ2-3; D ambiguous. V was cut by 4 bases and J by 3 bases, with 5 bases left in between. The germline V gene encodes CDR1 MDHEN and CDR2 SYDVKM. This CDR3 comprises 12 residues. Written as DNA, the CDR3 is TGTGCCAGCAGTTCCGAAACAGATACGCAGTATTTT. The encoded protein is CASSSETDTQYF.

The chain recombines TRBV7-9 with TRBJ1-2; the D gene is possibly TRBD1 (6 bases). Germline-derived CDR1 and CDR2 are SEHNR and FQNEAQ (reference sequence). Trimming removed 6 bases at V and 4 bases at J, with 15 bases between. This CDR3 comprises 14 residues. CDR3 loop: CASRGGGDGYGYTF. For the CDR3, the DNA is TGTGCCAGCAGGGGAGGGGGAGATGGCTATGGCTACACCTTC.

This clonotype is a singleton in its sample. The V call is TRBV7-9, the J call TRBJ2-3; the D gene is possibly TRBD2 (6 bases). CDR1 and CDR2 from the germline V gene are SEHNR and FQNEAQ (reference sequence). The CDR3 is 18 amino acids. The germline V and J ends were trimmed by 5 bases and 3 bases, with 24 bases remaining between them. The CDR3 DNA sequence: TGTGCCAGCAGCCCTCGGATGGGGCTAGCGATGAGAACAGATACGCAGTATTTT. Translation gives CASSPRMGLAMRTDTQYF.

There are many counts of this clonotype. CDR3 protein: CASSGEGNNQPQHF. The CDR3, as DNA: TGTGCCAGCAGTGGGGAAGGAAACAATCAGCCCCAGCATTTT. The rearrangement joins TRBV2 to TRBJ1-5, with D unclear. The CDR3 is made up of 14 amino acids. Germline V lookup: CDR1 SNHLY, CDR2 FYNNEI. V was cut by 4 bases and J by 3 bases, with 10 bases left in between.

The chain joins TRBV29-1 to TRBJ1-1; tentatively, D is TRBD1 (6 bases). There are 13 residues in the CDR3. The germline V gene has CDR1 SQVTM and CDR2 ANQGSEA. The CDR3 sequence is CGATGQRNTEAFF. CDR3 nucleotide sequence: TGCGGCGCCACGGGACAACGGAACACTGAAGCTTTCTTT.

Concerning this clonotype: A far larger clone is only one base removed, so a read error is likely. The chain employs TRBV12-3 or TRBV12-4 and TRBJ2-3; 9 nucleotides align to TRBD2. The CDR3 is 14 amino acids. With 4 bases clipped from V and 4 bases from J, the junction kept 3 bases outside the gene matches. The CDR3 nucleotides read TGTGCCAGCAGTTCGGGACTAGCACCAGATACGCAGTATTTT. Protein sequence: CASSSGLAPDTQYF.

This clonotype was seen many times. This chain uses TRBV6-5 with TRBJ2-3; D is ambiguous. CDR1 is MNHEY, CDR2 SVGAGI, per germline. The CDR3 is 17 residues long. V lost 0 bases and J lost 0, with 13 bases in between. The CDR3 sequence is CASSYSTGGLSTDTQYF. The CDR3 DNA reads as TGTGCCAGCAGTTACTCGACGGGCGGCCTAAGCACAGATACGCAGTATTTT.

This clonotype was picked up many times. The chain carries TRBV29-1 and TRBJ2-7; the D gene is possibly TRBD1 (6 bases). From germline, CDR1 is SQVTM and CDR2 ANQGSEA. The ends were cut back, 3 bases at V and 9 bases at J, with 18 bases in the middle. CDR3 size: 13 residues. The chain's CDR3 is CSVDRDNHPGQYF. In DNA, the CDR3 is TGCAGCGTTGACAGGGACAACCATCCTGGGCAGTACTTC.

This clonotype was found many times. CDR3 DNA: TGCAGTGCTAGAGGCCAGGACAGCAAGAGTGTGGATGAGCAGTTCTTC. Its translation is CSARGQDSKSVDEQFF. This chain joins TRBV20-1 and TRBJ2-1, with D perhaps matching TRBD1 (6 bases). The ends were cut back, 1 base at V and 8 bases at J, with 21 bases in the middle. The V gene's germline CDR1 is DFQATT and CDR2 SNEGSKA (reference sequence). The CDR3 is made up of 16 amino acids.

Comment on this clonotype: A much larger clone sits a single nucleotide away, making a read error possible. CDR3 region: CATSDSWTGLGETRYF. The CDR3 bases are TGTGCCACCAGTGATTCCTGGACAGGGCTGGGGGAGACCCGGTACTTC. The chain carries TRBV24-1 and TRBJ2-5; 8 nucleotides align to TRBD1. The CDR3 covers 16 residues. Germline lookup yields CDR1 KGHDR and CDR2 SFDVKD.

This clonotype was seen only a few times. J is TRBJ1-3 and V is TRBV7-3; D not resolved. V was trimmed by 5 bases and J by 4 bases, leaving 9 bases between them. The CDR3 extends over 13 amino acids. Germline CDR1 reads SGHTA; CDR2 reads FQGTGA. The DNA for the CDR3 is TGTGCCAGCAGCCGGGATCCAGGAAACACCATATATTTT. The encoded protein is CASSRDPGNTIYF.

This clonotype was found many times. The V and J genes are TRBV7-4 and TRBJ1-5; TRBD1 matches 8 bases. This CDR3 has 15 amino acids. Germline values: CDR1 SGHVT, CDR2 SQSDAQ. V was pared by 5 bases and J by 9 bases, with 12 bases of the junction left unmatched. In nucleotides, the CDR3 is TGTGCCAGCAGCCTCAACCGGGACAGGTGTCGGCCCCAGCATTTT. Encoded protein: CASSLNRDRCRPQHF. Full variable domain (outside the CDR3, taken from reference TRBV7-4 and TRBJ1-5): GAGVSQSPRYKVAKRGRDVALRCDSISGHVTLYWYRQTLGQGSEVLTYSQSDAQRDKSGRPSGRFSAERPERSVSTLKIQRTEQGDSAVYLCASSLNRDRCRPQHFGDGTRLSIL.

This clonotype was seen repeatedly, ten times or more. CDR3 bases: TGCGCCAGCAGCCACGCCGGGGGAAGGGGTCATGGCTACACCTTC. Amino acid sequence: CASSHAGGRGHGYTF. The rearrangement uses TRBV4-3 and TRBJ1-2, with D maybe TRBD1 (5 bases). Trimming took off 3 bases at V and 6 bases at J, with 17 bases between the two ends. The CDR3 covers 15 residues. CDR1 is LGHNA and CDR2 is YSLEER in the germline V gene.

This clonotype has ten or more counts. The chain links TRBV20-1 to TRBJ2-4, with D perhaps given as TRBD1 or TRBD2 (6 bases each). The CDR3 is 12 residues long. V was trimmed by 3 bases and J by 9 bases, leaving 12 bases between them. From germline, CDR1 is DFQATT and CDR2 SNEGSKA (reference sequence). CDR3 amino acids: CSARGGGGIQYF. The CDR3 bases are TGCAGTGCTAGGGGTGGAGGGGGCATTCAGTACTTC.

This clonotype has at least ten counts. V is TRBV5-1 and J is TRBJ2-6; D not certain. The CDR3 has 16 residues. V was clipped by 0 bases and J by 0 bases, with 7 bases between them. Germline lookup yields CDR1 SGHRS and CDR2 YFSETQ. The CDR3 protein is CASSLAPGSGANVLTF. CDR3 nucleotide sequence: TGCGCCAGCAGCTTGGCCCCTGGCTCTGGGGCCAACGTCCTGACTTTC.

The sample holds many counts of this clonotype. The chain couples TRBV14 to TRBJ2-1, with D hard to call. CDR3 length equals 13 residues. Germline V gene sequence: CDR1 SGHDN, CDR2 FVKESK. V gave up 2 bases and J gave up 9 bases, with 11 bases separating them. The CDR3 sequence is CASSQLQYGEQFF. In DNA form, the CDR3 reads TGTGCCAGCAGCCAACTCCAGTACGGTGAGCAGTTCTTC.

This clonotype came up many times. The V and J genes are TRBV14 and TRBJ2-1, with D tentatively TRBD2 (6 bases). CDR1 and CDR2 (germline): SGHDN, FVKESK. The CDR3 sequence is 15 residues long. Trimming shortened V by 3 bases and J by 3 bases, and 12 bases separated the two germline ends. The CDR3 spells CASSQVSGNYNEQFF. The CDR3 DNA is TGTGCCAGCAGCCAGGTTAGCGGTAACTACAATGAGCAGTTCTTC.